The clone carrying this T cell receptor (beta chain) was seen repeatedly, ten times or more. Described time point: blood at routine non-recurrence follow-up after resection. No cells were sorted before sequencing. The whole RNA sequenced was extracted from tumor, nontumor lung or frozen PBMC. One entry per CDR3 protein results from TCRdb running MiXCR on the 5' RACE reads. The data hold 50,000 to 60,000 distinct CDR3 sequences, with 6% to 8.5% observed a single time. The data are from a study of spatial heterogeneity in lung cancer. Sequenced here: PBMCs, sampled at follow-up. The source of this sequence is a female donor with early-stage non-small cell lung cancer.

CDR3 coding DNA: TGTGCCAGCAGACTAACCCTGGGCCAGCCCCAGCATTTT. Translated: CASRLTLGQPQHF. The rearrangement links TRBV27 to TRBJ1-5; D gene uncertain. Germline V gene data show CDR1 as MNHEY and CDR2 as SMNVEV (reference sequence). The CDR3 sequence is 13 residues long. V lost 6 bases and J lost 7, with 13 bases in between.